The 4 T cell receptor beta chains presented below share a single source sample, sequenced in a study of CD8 T cells in Susac syndrome. Random-hexamer reverse transcription was applied to roughly 0.5 to 1 ug RNA. TCRdb re-derived calls from the immunoSEQ multiplex PCR reads in MiXCR, one entry per CDR3 protein. The repertoire holds 250,000 to 350,000 distinct CDR3 sequences, with about 91% as singletons. Sequencing was carried out using CD4+ T cells from PBMCs. These receptors were taken from a human donor with multiple sclerosis.

The V and J genes are TRBV12-3 or TRBV12-4 and TRBJ1-5; no clear D. V dropped 3 bases and J dropped 6 bases, with 9 bases sitting between them. The CDR3 has 13 amino acids. The DNA of the CDR3 is TGTGCCAGCAGTTTCGGGGATTTTCAGCCCCAGCATTTT. This codes for CASSFGDFQPQHF.

The rearrangement links TRBV7-9 to TRBJ1-1, with 7 bases lining up with TRBD1. The CDR3 sequence is 14 residues long. CDR1 is SEHNR and CDR2 is FQNEAQ in the germline V gene (reference sequence). J was trimmed by 10 bases and V by 5 bases; bases with no gene match: 13. The CDR3 DNA sequence: TGTGCCAGCAGCCTCTGGGACAGTCGGCAGGGAGCTTTCTTT. The encoded protein is CASSLWDSRQGAFF.

The V and J genes are TRBV6-5 and TRBJ1-1; TRBD1 is a possible D gene (5 bases). Germline CDR1 and CDR2: MNHEY and SVGAGI. The CDR3 has 14 residues. The ends were cut back, 2 bases at V and 10 bases at J, with 17 bases in the middle. The CDR3 spells CASSYGRRDGSAFF. CDR3 nucleotides: TGTGCCAGCAGTTACGGACGCAGGGACGGGTCAGCTTTCTTT.

V gene TRBV7-8 combines with J gene TRBJ1-4; no clear D. Trimming left V 0 bases short and J 8 bases short, with 13 bases between. This CDR3 comprises 15 residues. Germline lookup yields CDR1 SGHVS and CDR2 FQNEAQ. The CDR3: CASSLASISWEKLFF. DNA of the CDR3: TGTGCCAGCAGCTTAGCCTCAATAAGTTGGGAAAAACTGTTTTTT.